This T cell receptor beta chain was retrieved from a study of control samples from healthy donors and cancer patients. Profiling relied on immunoSEQ multiplex PCR, and the TCRdb table lists in-frame clones only, not all of them. This table holds around 120,000 clones, roughly 93% found once. CDR3 length: 12 residues. With 2 bases removed from V and 7 bases from J, the gap between germline ends came to 8 bases. From germline, CDR1 is MNHEY and CDR2 SVGAGI. The V gene is TRBV6-5, the J gene TRBJ1-1; D unresolved. The sequencing input was blood. The clonotype was recovered from a man aged 25-45 years in good health. CDR3 in amino acids: CASSYIPGEAFF. DNA of the CDR3: TGTGCCAGCAGTTACATCCCCGGTGAAGCTTTCTTT.